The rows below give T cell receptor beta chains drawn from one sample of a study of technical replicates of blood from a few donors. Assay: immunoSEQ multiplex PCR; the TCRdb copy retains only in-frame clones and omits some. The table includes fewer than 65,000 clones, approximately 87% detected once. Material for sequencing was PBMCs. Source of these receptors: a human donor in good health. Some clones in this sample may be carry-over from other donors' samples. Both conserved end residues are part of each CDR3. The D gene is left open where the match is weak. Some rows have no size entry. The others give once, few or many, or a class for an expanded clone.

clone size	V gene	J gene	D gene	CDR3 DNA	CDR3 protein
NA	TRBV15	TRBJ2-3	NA	TGTGCCACCAGCAGATCGGGTCCGCAGTATTTT	CATSRSGPQYF
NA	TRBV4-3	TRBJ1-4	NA	TGCGCCAGCAGCCAAGATCCCCTACTAGGGGAAAAACTGTTTTTT	CASSQDPLLGEKLFF
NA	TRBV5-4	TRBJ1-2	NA	TGTGCCAGCAGCTTGCCAGTGACAGACTATGGCTACACCTTC	CASSLPVTDYGYTF
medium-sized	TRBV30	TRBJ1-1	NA	TGTGCCTGGAGTGTATCACTTGAAGCTTTCTTT	CAWSVSLEAFF
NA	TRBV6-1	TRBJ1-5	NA	TGTGCCAGCAGTTCGGGGGTCAATCAGCCCCAGCATTTT	CASSSGVNQPQHF
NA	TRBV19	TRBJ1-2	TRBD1	TGTGCCAGTAGTATACGCGACAGGGCACGGGGAAACTATGGCTACACCTTC	CASSIRDRARGNYGYTF
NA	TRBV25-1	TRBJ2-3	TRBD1	TGTGCCAGCAGTGGCGGGACAGGAACTCACACAGATACGCAGTATTTT	CASSGGTGTHTDTQYF
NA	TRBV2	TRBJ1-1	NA	TGTGCCAGTAGGGAACTTGGACAGCGTAACACTGAAGCTTTCTTT	CASRELGQRNTEAFF
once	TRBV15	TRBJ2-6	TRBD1	TGTGCCACCAGCAGAGATCGCGGGACAGGTTCCTCTGGGGCCAACGTCCTGACTTTC	CATSRDRGTGSSGANVLTF
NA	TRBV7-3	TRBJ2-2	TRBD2	TGTGCCAGCAGCTTAGTGGGGACTAGCGGGGGCCGATCGAACACCGGGGAGCTGTTTTTT	CASSLVGTSGGRSNTGELFF
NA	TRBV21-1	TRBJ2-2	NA	TGTGCCAGCACCTCTTCCTGGGGGGTAATCGGGGAGCTGTTTTTT	CASTSSWGVIGELFF
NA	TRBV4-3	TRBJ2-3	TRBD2	TGCGCCAGCAGCCAATTTAGCGGGAGTACAGATACGCAGTATTTT	CASSQFSGSTDTQYF
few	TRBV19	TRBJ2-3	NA	TGTGCCAGTAGTATGAGTACCCCCTCACCAGGATTCACAGATACGCAGTATTTT	CASSMSTPSPGFTDTQYF
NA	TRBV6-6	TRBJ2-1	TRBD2	TGTGCCAGCAGCCCGACCGGGACTAGCCGCAATGAGCAGTTCTTC	CASSPTGTSRNEQFF
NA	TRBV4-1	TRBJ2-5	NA	TGCGCCAGCAGCCCATTACCCAGTTTGGAGACCCAGTACTTC	CASSPLPSLETQYF
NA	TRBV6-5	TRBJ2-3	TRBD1	TGTGCCAGCAGTATGGGACAGGGGAGGACAGATACGCAGTATTTT	CASSMGQGRTDTQYF
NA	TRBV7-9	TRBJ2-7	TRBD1	TGTGCCGGACAGGTCTCCTACGAGCAGTACTTC	CAGQVSYEQYF
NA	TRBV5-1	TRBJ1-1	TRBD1	TGCGCCAGCAGCTTGGTTCCCGGGACAGGGGCTCCAGGGGAAGCTTTCTTT	CASSLVPGTGAPGEAFF
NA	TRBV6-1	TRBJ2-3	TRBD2	TGTGCCAGCAGTCCGGGGGGGTATACGCAGTATTTT	CASSPGGYTQYF
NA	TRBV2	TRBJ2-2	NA	TGTGCCAGCAGTGGACAAACGAACACCGGGGAGCTGTTTTTT	CASSGQTNTGELFF
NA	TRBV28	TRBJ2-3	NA	TGTGCCAGCAGTCTCTTGGGGGACTCCCGAGATACGCAGTATTTT	CASSLLGDSRDTQYF
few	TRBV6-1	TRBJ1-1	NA	TGTGCCAGCAGTGTAACCTTGAGGGCTTTCTTT	CASSVTLRAFF
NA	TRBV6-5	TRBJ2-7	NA	TGTGCCAGCAGCCGGGCGGGGCTCTCCTACGAGCAGTACTTC	CASSRAGLSYEQYF
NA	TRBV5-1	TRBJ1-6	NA	TGCGCCAGCAGCCCAGGAGGTGGAAATTCACCCCTCCACTTT	CASSPGGGNSPLHF
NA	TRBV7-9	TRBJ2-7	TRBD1	TGTGCCAGCAGCTCCCGACAGGGGGCCTACGAGCAGTACTTC	CASSSRQGAYEQYF
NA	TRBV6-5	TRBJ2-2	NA	TGTGCCAGCAGCTACACAGGAGCGAACACCGGGGAGCTGTTTTTT	CASSYTGANTGELFF
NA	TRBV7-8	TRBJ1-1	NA	TGTGCCAGCAGCTTAGTAGCCAAGAACACTGAAGCTTTCTTT	CASSLVAKNTEAFF
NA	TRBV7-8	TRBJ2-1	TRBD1	TGTGCCAGCAGCCCCAAGCCCCTTGGAGTGGGACAGGGGTCGTCTGAGCAGTTCTTC	CASSPKPLGVGQGSSEQFF
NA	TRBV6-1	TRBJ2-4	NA	TGTGCCAGCAGTGGAACAGGGAGCTTAGCCAAAAACATTCAGTACTTC	CASSGTGSLAKNIQYF
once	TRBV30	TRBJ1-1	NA	TGTGCCTGGAGTGCCTCAGGGGCTGAAGCTTTCTTT	CAWSASGAEAFF
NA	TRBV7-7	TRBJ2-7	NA	TGTGCCAGCAGTCCAGGAGGGGAAACCTACGAGCAGTACTTC	CASSPGGETYEQYF
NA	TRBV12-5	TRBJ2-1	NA	TGTGCTAGTGGTTTGAGTTGGGGGGTCGCCTACAATGAGCAGTTCTTC	CASGLSWGVAYNEQFF
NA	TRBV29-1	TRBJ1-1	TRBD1	TGCAGCGTGAACAGGGGATTCTCTTACACTGAAGCTTTCTTT	CSVNRGFSYTEAFF
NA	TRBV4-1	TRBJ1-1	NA	TGCGCCAGCAGACAAGGGGCGGGCACTGAAGCTTTCTTT	CASRQGAGTEAFF
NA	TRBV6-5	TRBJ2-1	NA	TGTGCCAGCAGCTGGACTAACTACAATGAGCAGTTCTTC	CASSWTNYNEQFF
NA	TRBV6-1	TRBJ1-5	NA	TGTGCCAGCACGAAGGACAGCAGCAATCAGCCCCAGCATTTT	CASTKDSSNQPQHF
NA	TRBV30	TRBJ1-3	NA	TGTGCCTGGAGCCCAGGGTCCCGGGGAAACACCATATATTTT	CAWSPGSRGNTIYF